The present T cell receptor beta chain was sequenced within a study of T cell responses to AZD1222 COVID-19 vaccine. Measured with immunoSEQ multiplex PCR; TCRdb has only the in-frame clones, and not every one. The sample comprises 100,000 to 150,000 clones, 90% of which are singletons, and about 7% rests with the top ten. Germline V gene data show CDR1 as MNHEY and CDR2 as SVGAGI. The ends were cut back, 3 bases at V and 5 bases at J, with 8 bases in the middle. The CDR3 contains 14 residues. The rearrangement links TRBV6-5 to TRBJ1-6, with unresolved D. The clonotype comes from an adult in good health. This specimen was peripheral blood, taken on day 0 of AZD1222 vaccination. CDR3: CASSYWQNNSPLHF. CDR3 coding DNA: TGTGCCAGCAGTTATTGGCAAAATAATTCACCCCTCCACTTT.